The subject of this entry is one T cell receptor beta chain. Each sample had two DNA replicates, about 0.47 ug blood or roughly 1.5 ug tissue. Only in-frame clones appear in the TCRdb table, and some are missing; sequencing was by immunoSEQ multiplex PCR. The sample lists 45,000 to 60,000 clones; 75% to 85% were seen once. The J segment lost 6 bases and the V segment lost 5 bases, leaving 9 bases of the junction unmatched. The CDR3 has 13 residues. Germline CDR1 GTSNPN, CDR2 SVGIG (reference sequence). The data were obtained in a study of early stage breast cancer tumors. The chain carries TRBV30 and TRBJ2-7; 8 bases fit TRBD1. This clonotype was sampled from a person aged 50-59 years with breast cancer. Source material: blood. Here the CDR3 DNA reads TGTGCCTGGCCCGGACAGGGCTCAGGCGAGCAGTACTTC. Amino acids: CAWPGQGSGEQYF.